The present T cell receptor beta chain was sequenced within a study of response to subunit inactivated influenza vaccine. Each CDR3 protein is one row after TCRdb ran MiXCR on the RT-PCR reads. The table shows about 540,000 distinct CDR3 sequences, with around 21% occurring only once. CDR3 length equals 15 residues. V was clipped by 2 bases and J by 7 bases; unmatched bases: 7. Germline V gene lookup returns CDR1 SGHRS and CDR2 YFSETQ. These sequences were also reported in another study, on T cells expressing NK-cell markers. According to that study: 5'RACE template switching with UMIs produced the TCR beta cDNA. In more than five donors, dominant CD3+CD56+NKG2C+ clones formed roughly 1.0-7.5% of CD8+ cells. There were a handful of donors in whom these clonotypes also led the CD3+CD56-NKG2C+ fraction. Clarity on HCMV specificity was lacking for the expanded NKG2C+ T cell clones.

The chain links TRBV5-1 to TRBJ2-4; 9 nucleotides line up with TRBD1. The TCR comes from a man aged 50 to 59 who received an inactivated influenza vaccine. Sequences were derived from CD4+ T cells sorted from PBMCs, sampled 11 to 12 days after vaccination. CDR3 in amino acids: CASSFTGGDGNIQYF. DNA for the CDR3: TGCGCCAGCAGCTTTACAGGGGGCGACGGGAACATTCAGTACTTC.